Ten or more counts support the clone carrying this TCR beta chain. Its antigen is not identified. Symptoms, serum thyroxine and TRAb, thyroid ultrasound, and orbital computed tomography formed the diagnostic basis. PBMCs had their origin in fresh peripheral blood (approximately 9.7 ml). V was pared by 5 bases and J by 4 bases, with 12 bases between. The germline V gene encodes CDR1 SGHAT and CDR2 FQNNGV. This CDR3 region has 13 residues. Amplified material comprised TCR beta CDR3 regions derived from RNA transcripts. Investigators did first-round RT-PCR with HTBI primers, then second-round multiplex PCR. Via MiXCR, TCRdb re-called the multiplex PCR reads, giving one row per CDR3 protein. The sample lists roughly 400,000 distinct CDR3 sequences; 15% were seen once. These data belong to a study of Graves' ophthalmopathy and Graves' hyperthyroidism. Study-level results: Discriminating ophthalmopathy from stable hyperthyroidism, a 13-signature model attained a sensitivity of under 90% and a specificity of roughly 81%.

The receptor's source is a woman aged 18-30 years with stable Graves' hyperthyroidism. J is TRBJ2-7 and V is TRBV11-2, with unresolved D. The sequencing sample was made of peripheral blood. The CDR3 sequence is CASSPRDNYEQYF. Written as DNA, the CDR3 is TGTGCCAGCAGCCCCCGAGACAATTACGAGCAGTACTTC.